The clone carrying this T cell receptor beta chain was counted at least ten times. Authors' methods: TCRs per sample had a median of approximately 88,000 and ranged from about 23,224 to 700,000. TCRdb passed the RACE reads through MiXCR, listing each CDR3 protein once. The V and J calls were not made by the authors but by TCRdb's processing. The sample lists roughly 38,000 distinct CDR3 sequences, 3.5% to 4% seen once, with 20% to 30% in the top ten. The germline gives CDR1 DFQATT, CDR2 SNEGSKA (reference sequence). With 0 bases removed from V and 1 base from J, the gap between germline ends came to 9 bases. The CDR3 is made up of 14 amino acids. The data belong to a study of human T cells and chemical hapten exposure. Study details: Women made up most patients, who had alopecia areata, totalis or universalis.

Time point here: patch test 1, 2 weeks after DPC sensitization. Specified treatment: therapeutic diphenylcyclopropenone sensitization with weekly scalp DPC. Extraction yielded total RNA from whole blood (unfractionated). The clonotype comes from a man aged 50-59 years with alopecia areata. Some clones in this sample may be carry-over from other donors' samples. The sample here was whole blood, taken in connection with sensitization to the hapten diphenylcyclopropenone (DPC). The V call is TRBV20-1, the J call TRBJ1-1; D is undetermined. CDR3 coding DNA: TGCAGTGCTAGAGATTGGGCAGGGAACACTGAAGCTTTCTTT. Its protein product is CSARDWAGNTEAFF.